The entry below gives a single T cell receptor (beta chain) sequence along with its context. Germline is not matched at one junction end, which may reflect a read error. The data derive from a study of control samples from healthy donors and cancer patients. Germline V gives CDR1 LNHNV, CDR2 YYDKDF (reference sequence). This CDR3 spans 13 amino acids. Repertoires were generated with immunoSEQ multiplex PCR, while TCRdb's copy carries only in-frame clones and drops some. Here the sample spans about 98,000 clones, around three quarters being singletons. What was sequenced was blood. The V gene is TRBV15, the J gene TRBJ2-1; 11 bases line up with TRBD2. This clonotype originated in a woman younger than 45 in good health. The CDR3 DNA is TGTGCCACCAGCAGAGGTACTAGCGGGGGTCAGGTCTTC. As protein: CATSRGTSGGQVF.